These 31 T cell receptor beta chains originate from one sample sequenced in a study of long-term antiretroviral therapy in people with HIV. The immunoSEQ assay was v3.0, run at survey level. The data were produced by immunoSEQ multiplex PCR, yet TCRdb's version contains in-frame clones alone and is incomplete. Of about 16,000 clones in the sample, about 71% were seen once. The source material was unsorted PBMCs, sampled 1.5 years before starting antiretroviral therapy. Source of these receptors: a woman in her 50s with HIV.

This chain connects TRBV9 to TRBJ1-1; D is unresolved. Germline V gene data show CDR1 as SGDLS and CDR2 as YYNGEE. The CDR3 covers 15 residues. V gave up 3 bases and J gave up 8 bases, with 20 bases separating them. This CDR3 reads CASSALLTDAGEAFF. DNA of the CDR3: TGTGCCAGCAGCGCTTTACTAACGGACGCAGGAGAAGCTTTCTTT.

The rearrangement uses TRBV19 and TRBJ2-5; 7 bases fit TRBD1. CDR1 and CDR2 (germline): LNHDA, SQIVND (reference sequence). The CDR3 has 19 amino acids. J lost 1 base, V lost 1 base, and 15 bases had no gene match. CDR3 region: CASSIGTPQGFGFQETQYF. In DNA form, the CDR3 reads TGTGCCAGTAGTATAGGGACCCCACAGGGGTTCGGTTTCCAAGAGACCCAGTACTTC.

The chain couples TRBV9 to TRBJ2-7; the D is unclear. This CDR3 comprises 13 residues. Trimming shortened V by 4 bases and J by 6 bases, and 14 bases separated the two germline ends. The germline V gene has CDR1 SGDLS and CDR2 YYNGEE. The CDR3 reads CASSITTGSEQYF. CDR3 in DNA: TGTGCCAGCAGCATAACGACGGGCAGCGAGCAGTACTTC.

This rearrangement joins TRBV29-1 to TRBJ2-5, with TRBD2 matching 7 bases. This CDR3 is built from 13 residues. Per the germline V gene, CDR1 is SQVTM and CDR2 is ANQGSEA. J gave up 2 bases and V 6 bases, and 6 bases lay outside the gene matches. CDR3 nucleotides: TGCAGCGTGGAGCTAGCGGCTCAAGAGACCCAGTACTTC. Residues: CSVELAAQETQYF.

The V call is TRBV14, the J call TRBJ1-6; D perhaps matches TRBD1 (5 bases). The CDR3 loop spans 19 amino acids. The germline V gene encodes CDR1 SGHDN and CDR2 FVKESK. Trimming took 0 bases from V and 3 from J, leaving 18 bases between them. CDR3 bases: TGTGCCAGCAGCCAAGATTCAGAAATGGGGCCAGGCTATAATTCACCCCTCCACTTT. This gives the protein CASSQDSEMGPGYNSPLHF.

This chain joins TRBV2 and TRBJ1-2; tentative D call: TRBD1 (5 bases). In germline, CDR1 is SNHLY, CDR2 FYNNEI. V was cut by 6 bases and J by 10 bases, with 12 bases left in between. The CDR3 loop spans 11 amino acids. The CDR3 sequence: CASRPLTDYTF. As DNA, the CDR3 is TGTGCCAGCAGGCCCCTGACAGACTACACCTTC.

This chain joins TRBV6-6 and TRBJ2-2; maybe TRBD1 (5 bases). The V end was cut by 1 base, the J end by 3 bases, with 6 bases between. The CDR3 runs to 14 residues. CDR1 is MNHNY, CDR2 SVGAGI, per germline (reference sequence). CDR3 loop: CASSYFRDTGELFF. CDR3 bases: TGTGCCAGCAGTTACTTCAGGGACACCGGGGAGCTGTTTTTT.

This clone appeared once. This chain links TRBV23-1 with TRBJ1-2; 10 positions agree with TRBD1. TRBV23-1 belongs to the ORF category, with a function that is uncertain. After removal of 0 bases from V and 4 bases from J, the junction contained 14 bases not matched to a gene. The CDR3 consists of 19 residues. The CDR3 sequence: CASSQSRSETGGEVYGYTF. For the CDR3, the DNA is TGCGCCAGCAGTCAATCGCGATCCGAGACAGGGGGCGAGGTCTATGGCTACACCTTC.

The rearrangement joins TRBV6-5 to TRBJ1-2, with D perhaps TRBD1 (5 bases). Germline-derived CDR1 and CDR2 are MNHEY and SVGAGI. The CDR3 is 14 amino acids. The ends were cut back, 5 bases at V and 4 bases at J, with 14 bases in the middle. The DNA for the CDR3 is TGTGCCAGCAGTGGGGACTCGGGATCCTATGGCTACACCTTC. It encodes CASSGDSGSYGYTF.

The CDR3 protein is CASSWPTSGGPTGELFF. In DNA form, the CDR3 reads TGTGCCAGCAGCTGGCCTACTAGCGGGGGGCCCACCGGGGAGCTGTTTTTT. The V and J genes are TRBV5-4 and TRBJ2-2; 12 nucleotides line up with TRBD2. Germline V gives CDR1 SGHNT, CDR2 YYREEE (reference sequence). The V gene end was trimmed by 3 bases and the J gene end by 4 bases; junction bases not matched to a gene: 7. The CDR3 has 17 amino acids.

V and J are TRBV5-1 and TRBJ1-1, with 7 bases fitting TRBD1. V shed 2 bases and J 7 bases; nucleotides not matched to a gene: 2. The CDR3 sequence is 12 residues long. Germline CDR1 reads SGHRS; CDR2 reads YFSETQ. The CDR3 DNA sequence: TGCGCCAGCAGCTTACAGGGGTTTGAAGCTTTCTTT. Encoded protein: CASSLQGFEAFF.

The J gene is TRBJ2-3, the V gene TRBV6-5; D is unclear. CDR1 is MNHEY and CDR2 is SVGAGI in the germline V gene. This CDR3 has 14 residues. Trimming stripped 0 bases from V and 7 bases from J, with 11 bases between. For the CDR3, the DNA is TGTGCCAGCAGTTACTCTTCGGGCTTTTATACGCAGTATTTT. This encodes CASSYSSGFYTQYF.

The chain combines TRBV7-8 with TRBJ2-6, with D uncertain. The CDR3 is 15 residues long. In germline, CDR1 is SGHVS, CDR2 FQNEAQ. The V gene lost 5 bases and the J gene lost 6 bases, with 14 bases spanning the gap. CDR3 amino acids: CASSPLTAAANVLTF. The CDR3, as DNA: TGTGCCAGCAGCCCCCTTACTGCTGCGGCCAACGTCCTGACTTTC.

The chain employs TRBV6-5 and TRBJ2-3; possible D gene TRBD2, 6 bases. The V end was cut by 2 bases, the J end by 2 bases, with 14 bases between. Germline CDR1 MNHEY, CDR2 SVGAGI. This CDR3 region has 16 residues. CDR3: CASSYRLGSSTDTQYF. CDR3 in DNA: TGTGCCAGCAGTTACCGACTAGGATCCTCCACAGATACGCAGTATTTT.

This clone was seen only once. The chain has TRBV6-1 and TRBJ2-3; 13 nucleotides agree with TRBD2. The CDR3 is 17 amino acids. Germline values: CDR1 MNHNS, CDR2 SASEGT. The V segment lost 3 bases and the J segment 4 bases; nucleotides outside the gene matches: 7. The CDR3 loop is CASSEGTSGGAPDTQYF. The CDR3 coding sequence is TGTGCCAGCAGTGAGGGTACTAGCGGGGGGGCCCCAGATACGCAGTATTTT.

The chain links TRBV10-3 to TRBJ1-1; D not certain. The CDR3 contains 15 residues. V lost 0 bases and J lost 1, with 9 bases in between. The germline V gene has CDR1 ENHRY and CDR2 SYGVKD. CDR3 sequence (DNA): TGTGCCATCAGTGAGTCAGGGCCCCAGAACACTGAAGCTTTCTTT. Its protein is CAISESGPQNTEAFF.

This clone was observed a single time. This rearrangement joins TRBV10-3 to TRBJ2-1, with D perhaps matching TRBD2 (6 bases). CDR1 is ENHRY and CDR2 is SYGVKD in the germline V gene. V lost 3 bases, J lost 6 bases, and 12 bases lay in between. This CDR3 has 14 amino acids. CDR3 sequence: CAISEDGEVNEQFF. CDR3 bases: TGTGCCATCAGTGAAGACGGGGAGGTCAATGAGCAGTTCTTC.

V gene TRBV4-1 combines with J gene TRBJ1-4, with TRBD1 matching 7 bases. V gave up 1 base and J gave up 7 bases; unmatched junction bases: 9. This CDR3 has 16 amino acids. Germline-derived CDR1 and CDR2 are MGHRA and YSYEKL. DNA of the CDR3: TGCGCCAGCAGCCAAGCTATAGGACAGGCTGGTGAAAAACTGTTTTTT. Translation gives CASSQAIGQAGEKLFF.

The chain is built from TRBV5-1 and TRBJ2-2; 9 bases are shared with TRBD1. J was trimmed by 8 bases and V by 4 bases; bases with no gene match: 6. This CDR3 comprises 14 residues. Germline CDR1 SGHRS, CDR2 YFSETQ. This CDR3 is CASSKRTGEGELFF. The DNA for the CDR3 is TGCGCCAGCAGCAAAAGGACAGGGGAAGGGGAGCTGTTTTTT.

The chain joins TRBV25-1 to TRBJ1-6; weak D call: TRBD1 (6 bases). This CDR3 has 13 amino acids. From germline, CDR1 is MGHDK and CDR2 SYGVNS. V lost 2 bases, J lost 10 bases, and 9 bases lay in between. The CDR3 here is CASSEGGASPLHF. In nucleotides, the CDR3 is TGTGCCAGCAGTGAAGGGGGGGCATCACCCCTCCACTTT.

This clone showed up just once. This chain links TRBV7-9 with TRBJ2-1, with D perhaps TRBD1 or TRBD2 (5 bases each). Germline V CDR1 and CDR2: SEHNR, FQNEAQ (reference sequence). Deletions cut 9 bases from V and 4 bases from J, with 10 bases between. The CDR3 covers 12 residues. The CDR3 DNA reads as TGTGCCAGTGAGGGGTCGTACAATGAGCAGTTCTTC. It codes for CASEGSYNEQFF.

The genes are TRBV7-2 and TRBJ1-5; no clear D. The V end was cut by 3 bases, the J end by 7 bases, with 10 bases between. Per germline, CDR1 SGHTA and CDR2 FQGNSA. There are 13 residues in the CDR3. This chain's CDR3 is CASSFRVGQPQHF. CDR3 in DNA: TGTGCCAGCAGCTTCCGGGTCGGGCAGCCCCAGCATTTT.

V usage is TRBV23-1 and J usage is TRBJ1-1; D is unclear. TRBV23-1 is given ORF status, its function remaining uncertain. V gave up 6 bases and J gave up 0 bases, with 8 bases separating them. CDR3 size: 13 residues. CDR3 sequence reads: CASRGHVNTEAFF. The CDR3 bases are TGCGCCAGCAGAGGGCACGTGAACACTGAAGCTTTCTTT.

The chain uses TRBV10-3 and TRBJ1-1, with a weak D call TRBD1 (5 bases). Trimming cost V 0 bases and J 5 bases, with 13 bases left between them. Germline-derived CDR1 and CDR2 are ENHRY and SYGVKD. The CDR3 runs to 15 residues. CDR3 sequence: CAISESGRGETEAFF. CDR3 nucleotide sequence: TGTGCCATCAGTGAGTCGGGACGGGGGGAGACTGAAGCTTTCTTT.

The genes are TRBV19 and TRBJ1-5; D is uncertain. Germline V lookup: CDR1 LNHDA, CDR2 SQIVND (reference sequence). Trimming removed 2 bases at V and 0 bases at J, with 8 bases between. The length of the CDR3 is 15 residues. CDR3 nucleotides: TGTGCCAGTAGTATATCTGAGTTTAGCAATCAGCCCCAGCATTTT. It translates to CASSISEFSNQPQHF.

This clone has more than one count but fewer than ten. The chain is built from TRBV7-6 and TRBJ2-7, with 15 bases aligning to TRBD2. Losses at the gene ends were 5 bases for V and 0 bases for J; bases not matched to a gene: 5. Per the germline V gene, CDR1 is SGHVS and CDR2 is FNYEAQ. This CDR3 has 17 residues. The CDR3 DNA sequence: TGTGCCAGCAGCGCATGGACTAGCGGGGGGGACTCCTACGAGCAGTACTTC. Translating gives CASSAWTSGGDSYEQYF.

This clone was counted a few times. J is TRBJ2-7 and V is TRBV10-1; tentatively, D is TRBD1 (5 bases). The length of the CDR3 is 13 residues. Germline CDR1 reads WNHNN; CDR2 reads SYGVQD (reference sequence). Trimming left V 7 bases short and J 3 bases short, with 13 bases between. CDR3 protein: CASTDRALYEQYV. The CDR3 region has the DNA TGCGCCAGCACAGACAGAGCCCTCTACGAGCAGTACGTC.

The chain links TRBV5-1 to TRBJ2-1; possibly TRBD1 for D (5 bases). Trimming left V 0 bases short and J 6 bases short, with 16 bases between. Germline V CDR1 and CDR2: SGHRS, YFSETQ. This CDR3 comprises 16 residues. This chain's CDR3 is CASSLGPRGQGNEQFF. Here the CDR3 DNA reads TGCGCCAGCAGCTTGGGCCCAAGGGGTCAAGGCAATGAGCAGTTCTTC.

The CDR3, as DNA: TGTGCCAGCAGCTTAAACCAGGGGGACTATGGCTACACCTTC. Amino acid sequence: CASSLNQGDYGYTF. The genes are TRBV5-5 and TRBJ1-2; TRBD1 matches at 7 bases. The J segment lost 3 bases and the V segment lost 2 bases, leaving 4 bases of the junction unmatched. Germline CDR1 SGHKS, CDR2 YYEKEE (reference sequence). This CDR3 is 14 amino acids long.

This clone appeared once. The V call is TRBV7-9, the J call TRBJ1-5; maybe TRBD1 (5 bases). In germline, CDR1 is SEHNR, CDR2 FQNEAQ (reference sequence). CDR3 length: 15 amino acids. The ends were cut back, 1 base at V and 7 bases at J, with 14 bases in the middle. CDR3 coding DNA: TGTGCCAGCAGCTTAGGAGAGGGACGGGTCCAGCCCCAGCATTTT. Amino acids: CASSLGEGRVQPQHF.

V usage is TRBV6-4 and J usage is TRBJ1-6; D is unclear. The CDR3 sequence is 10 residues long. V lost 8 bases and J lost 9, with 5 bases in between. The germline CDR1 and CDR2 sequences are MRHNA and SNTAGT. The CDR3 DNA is TGTGCCAGCCAGATTTCACCCCTCCACTTT. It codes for CASQISPLHF.